Listed below are T cell receptor beta chains from one sample, sequenced in a study of blood T cell dynamics during melanoma immunotherapy. Data came from immunoSEQ multiplex PCR; TCRdb stores just in-frame clones and leaves some out. The sample includes about 11,000 clones, over 75% seen only once; the top ten take 6% to 7%. The specimen comprised blood, sampled from a patient treated with checkpoint blockade. All receptors come from a human donor with melanoma. The CDR3 runs from the conserved cysteine through the conserved F or W. The D gene is left open where the match is weak. Only part of the rows carry a size: once, few, many, or a class if the clone is expanded.

len: 12
v_gene: TRBV21-1
j_gene: TRBJ2-7
abundance: NA
d_gene: NA
CDR3nt: TGTGCCAACGTGGGGCCTCCCTACGAGCAGTACTTC
CDR3aa: CANVGPPYEQYF

len: 15
v_gene: TRBV19
j_gene: TRBJ2-7
abundance: once
d_gene: TRBD1
CDR3nt: TGTGCCAGTAGTCCGGCGACAGGGGGTTTTTACGAGCAGTACTTC
CDR3aa: CASSPATGGFYEQYF

len: 15
v_gene: TRBV18
j_gene: TRBJ1-4
abundance: NA
d_gene: NA
CDR3nt: TGTGCCAGCTCACCACCCGGCTGGGGCAGCGAAAAACTGTTTTTT
CDR3aa: CASSPPGWGSEKLFF

len: 12
v_gene: TRBV6-1
j_gene: TRBJ1-3
abundance: few
d_gene: NA
CDR3nt: TGTGCCAGCAGTGACCAGGGGCACACCATATATTTT
CDR3aa: CASSDQGHTIYF

len: 17
v_gene: TRBV7-2
j_gene: TRBJ2-1
abundance: NA
d_gene: TRBD1
CDR3nt: TGTGCCAGCAGCCCCGAATCCTACAGGGGAACCTACAATGAGCAGTTCTTC
CDR3aa: CASSPESYRGTYNEQFF

len: 12
v_gene: TRBV6-6
j_gene: TRBJ1-2
abundance: few
d_gene: NA
CDR3nt: TGTGCCAGCGCGGAGGGGGGCTATGGCTACACCTTC
CDR3aa: CASAEGGYGYTF

len: 14
v_gene: TRBV18
j_gene: TRBJ2-7
abundance: once
d_gene: NA
CDR3nt: TGTGCCAGCTCACCACCTCCGCCGACCTACGAGCAGTACTTC
CDR3aa: CASSPPPPTYEQYF

len: 16
v_gene: TRBV2
j_gene: TRBJ1-6
abundance: NA
d_gene: NA
CDR3nt: TGTGCCAGCAGTTCTCGAGGGGGAGCCTATAATTCACCCCTCCACTTT
CDR3aa: CASSSRGGAYNSPLHF

len: 16
v_gene: TRBV7-2
j_gene: TRBJ1-2
abundance: NA
d_gene: NA
CDR3nt: TGTGCCAGCAGCTTACATCAGGGCGGATCGGGGTATGGCTACACCTTC
CDR3aa: CASSLHQGGSGYGYTF

len: 15
v_gene: TRBV18
j_gene: TRBJ1-1
abundance: NA
d_gene: NA
CDR3nt: TGTGCCAGCTCACCGATCGACAGGTTAAGCACTGAAGCTTTCTTT
CDR3aa: CASSPIDRLSTEAFF

len: 17
v_gene: TRBV27
j_gene: TRBJ1-6
abundance: NA
d_gene: NA
CDR3nt: TGTGCCAGCAGTTCACCGATCAGGAACTCCTATAATTCACCCCTCCACTTT
CDR3aa: CASSSPIRNSYNSPLHF

len: 12
v_gene: TRBV29-1
j_gene: TRBJ1-1
abundance: NA
d_gene: NA
CDR3nt: TGCAGCTCCGAGACCGGGCAGGGTGCGGCTTTCTTT
CDR3aa: CSSETGQGAAFF

len: 13
v_gene: TRBV29-1
j_gene: TRBJ1-5
abundance: NA
d_gene: NA
CDR3nt: TGCAGCGTTTTAGGACTTAGCAATCAGCCCCAGCATTTT
CDR3aa: CSVLGLSNQPQHF

len: 14
v_gene: TRBV6-5
j_gene: TRBJ2-3
abundance: NA
d_gene: NA
CDR3nt: TGTGCCAGCAGTCCCTGGGGGGTCGGCGATACGCAGTATTTT
CDR3aa: CASSPWGVGDTQYF

len: 14
v_gene: TRBV6-1
j_gene: TRBJ1-6
abundance: NA
d_gene: NA
CDR3nt: TGTGCCAGCAGATTTCAGGAGGATAATTCACCCCTCCACTTT
CDR3aa: CASRFQEDNSPLHF

len: 15
v_gene: TRBV5-4
j_gene: TRBJ2-6
abundance: NA
d_gene: NA
CDR3nt: TGTGCCAGCAGCTCAGGACGGGAGGGGGCCAACGTCCTGACTTTC
CDR3aa: CASSSGREGANVLTF

len: 13
v_gene: TRBV19
j_gene: TRBJ2-1
abundance: NA
d_gene: NA
CDR3nt: TGTGCCAGTAGTATATCGACCTACAATGAGCAGTTCTTC
CDR3aa: CASSISTYNEQFF

len: 12
v_gene: TRBV7-6
j_gene: TRBJ2-7
abundance: NA
d_gene: NA
CDR3nt: TGTGCCAGCAGCTTTGAATCCTACGAGCAGTACTTC
CDR3aa: CASSFESYEQYF

len: 14
v_gene: TRBV4-3
j_gene: TRBJ1-2
abundance: NA
d_gene: NA
CDR3nt: TGCGCCAGCAGCCAAGAAAGGTCAGGCTATGGCTACACCTTC
CDR3aa: CASSQERSGYGYTF

len: 15
v_gene: TRBV18
j_gene: TRBJ1-1
abundance: NA
d_gene: NA
CDR3nt: TGTGCCAGCTCACCATTCCGGGCATTAAACACTGAAGCTTTCTTT
CDR3aa: CASSPFRALNTEAFF

len: 19
v_gene: TRBV23-1
j_gene: TRBJ1-2
abundance: NA
d_gene: TRBD1
CDR3nt: TGCGCCAGCAGTCAATCTGCCTCAGGACAGGGAGTTCCTAACTATGGCTACACCTTC
CDR3aa: CASSQSASGQGVPNYGYTF

len: 15
v_gene: TRBV11-2
j_gene: TRBJ1-6
abundance: NA
d_gene: NA
CDR3nt: TGTGCCAGCAGCTTAGCAGGGTCTCTAAATTCACCCCTCCACTTT
CDR3aa: CASSLAGSLNSPLHF

len: 16
v_gene: TRBV7-9
j_gene: TRBJ2-3
abundance: NA
d_gene: TRBD2
CDR3nt: TGTGCCAGCAGCTTAGGGAGCGGGGGGCGCACAGATACGCAGTATTTT
CDR3aa: CASSLGSGGRTDTQYF

len: 14
v_gene: TRBV9
j_gene: TRBJ1-2
abundance: NA
d_gene: NA
CDR3nt: TGTGCCAGCAGCGAGACAGGAACTAACTATGGCTACACCTTC
CDR3aa: CASSETGTNYGYTF